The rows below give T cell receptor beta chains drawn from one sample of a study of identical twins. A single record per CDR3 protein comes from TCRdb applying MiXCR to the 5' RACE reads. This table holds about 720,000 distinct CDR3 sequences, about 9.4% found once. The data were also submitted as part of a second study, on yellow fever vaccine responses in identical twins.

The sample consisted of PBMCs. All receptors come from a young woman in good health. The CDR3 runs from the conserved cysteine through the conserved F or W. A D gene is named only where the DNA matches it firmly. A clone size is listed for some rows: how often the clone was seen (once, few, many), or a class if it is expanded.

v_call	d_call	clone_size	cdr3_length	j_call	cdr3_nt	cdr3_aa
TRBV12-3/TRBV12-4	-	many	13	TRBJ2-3	TGTGCCAGCATTAGGGTGGCCACAGATACGCAGTATTTT	CASIRVATDTQYF
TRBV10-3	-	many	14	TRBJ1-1	TGTGCCATCACCAGCTCGGGGGTAAAGTCTGAAGCTTTCTTT	CAITSSGVKSEAFF
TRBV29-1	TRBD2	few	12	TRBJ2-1	TGCAGCGTTGCGATTGGACTAGATAGGCAGTTCTTC	CSVAIGLDRQFF
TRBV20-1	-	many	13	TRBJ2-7	TGCAGTGCTAACCGGGACACCTCCTACGAGCAGTACTTC	CSANRDTSYEQYF
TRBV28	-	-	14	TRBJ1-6	TGTGCCAGCAGTTCTCCCGGGACGAATTCACCCCTCCACTTT	CASSSPGTNSPLHF
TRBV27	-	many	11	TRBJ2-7	TGTGCCAGCGGCGCCCCCCTCGAGCAGTACTTC	CASGAPLEQYF
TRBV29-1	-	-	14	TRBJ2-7	TGCAGCGTTGAAGATTCGGCTCGACGCTACGAGCAGTACTTC	CSVEDSARRYEQYF
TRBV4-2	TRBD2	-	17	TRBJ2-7	TGTGCCAGCAGCCTCCGGACTAGCGGTGACGGTGCCTACGAGCAGTACTTC	CASSLRTSGDGAYEQYF
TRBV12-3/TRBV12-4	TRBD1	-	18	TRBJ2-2	TGTACCCTCAGTTTTTCCCCCCTCCGGGACAGGGGTAACGGGGAGCTGTTTTTT	CTLSFSPLRDRGNGELFF
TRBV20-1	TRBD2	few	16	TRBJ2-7	TGCAGTGCTAGAATACTAGCGGGTATGAACGCCTACGAGCAGTACTTC	CSARILAGMNAYEQYF
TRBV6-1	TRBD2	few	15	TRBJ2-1	TGTGCCAGCAGGCCTAGGGAGGGCGCCTACAATGAGCAGTTCTTC	CASRPREGAYNEQFF
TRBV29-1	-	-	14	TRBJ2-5	TGCAGCGTTGAAGATCGTCGGGGGCCAGAGACCCAGTACTTC	CSVEDRRGPETQYF
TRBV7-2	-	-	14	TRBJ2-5	TGTGCCAGCAGCATAAGGTGGGATCAAGAGACCCAGTACTTC	CASSIRWDQETQYF
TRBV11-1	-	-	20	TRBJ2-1	TGTGCCAGCAGCCCACCCCCGGGACAGGTGGGAGCGGGAAGCCCCAATGAGCAGTTCTTC	CASSPPPGQVGAGSPNEQFF
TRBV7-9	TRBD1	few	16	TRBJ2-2	TGTGCCAGCAGCACGCGGACAGGGCCCAACACCGGGGAGCTGTTTTTT	CASSTRTGPNTGELFF
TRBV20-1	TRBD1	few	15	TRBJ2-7	TGCAGTGCTAGTTTGTCCGCGACAGGGGCCGGCGAGCAGTACTTC	CSASLSATGAGEQYF
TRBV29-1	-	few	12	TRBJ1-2	TGCAGCGTCGTCGACAGAAACTATGGCTACACCTTC	CSVVDRNYGYTF
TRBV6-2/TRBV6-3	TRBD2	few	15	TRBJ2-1	TGTGCCAGCAGTTACAATAGCGGGAGTTTGGATGAGCAGTTCTTC	CASSYNSGSLDEQFF
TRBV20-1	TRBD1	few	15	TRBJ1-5	TGCAGTGCTAGACAACCGGGACAGTTCAATCAGCCCCAGCATTTT	CSARQPGQFNQPQHF
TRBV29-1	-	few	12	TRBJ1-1	TGCAGCGCCCGGGACACTGGAACTGAAGCTTTCTTT	CSARDTGTEAFF
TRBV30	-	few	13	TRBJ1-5	TGTGCCTGGTCCCTCAGGTACAATCAGCCCCAGCATTTT	CAWSLRYNQPQHF
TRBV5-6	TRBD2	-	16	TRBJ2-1	TGTGCCAGCACCTTCGAGAGTAGCGGGCCCTACAATGAGCAGTTCTTC	CASTFESSGPYNEQFF